These 23 T cell receptor beta chains were all obtained from the same sample, sequenced in a study of blood T cells in healthy people across ages. A second about 7 to 12 cycle PCR used barcoded and J-beta primers. MiXCR was run by TCRdb on the 5' RACE reads, yielding one entry per CDR3 protein. The sample records a few hundred thousand distinct CDR3 sequences, roughly a quarter being singletons. The source material was blood. The receptor set was obtained from a woman in her 70s in good health.

This chain connects TRBV7-8 to TRBJ2-7; D is uncertain. Trimming pared 1 base from V and 3 bases from J, leaving 13 bases between. CDR1 is SGHVS, CDR2 FQNEAQ, per germline. The CDR3 length is 15 residues. The CDR3 DNA is TGTGCCAGCAGCTTAGAATCCTCTTATAACTACGAGCAGTACTTC. This gives the protein CASSLESSYNYEQYF.

This clonotype is a singleton in its sample. The chain is built from TRBV29-1 and TRBJ1-2; D not certain. Germline V gives CDR1 SQVTM, CDR2 ANQGSEA. V lost 5 bases and J lost 5, with 9 bases in between. The CDR3 has 11 amino acids. The CDR3 loop is CSVNSGYGYTF. The CDR3 region has the DNA TGCAGCGTTAACTCGGGTTATGGCTACACCTTC.

In this sample, this clonotype turned up a few times. The V and J genes are TRBV20-1 and TRBJ1-1; 7 positions match TRBD1. This CDR3 comprises 15 residues. Per germline, CDR1 DFQATT and CDR2 SNEGSKA (reference sequence). The J segment lost 5 bases and the V segment lost 4 bases, leaving 13 bases of the junction unmatched. For the CDR3, the DNA is TGCAGTGCTAAGGGACAGCTCAACCGGGGGACTGAAGCTTTCTTT. Amino acids: CSAKGQLNRGTEAFF.

V gene TRBV10-2 combines with J gene TRBJ2-7; no definite D call. Germline CDR1 reads WSHSY; CDR2 reads SAAADI. This CDR3 has 15 amino acids. Trimming stripped 3 bases from V and 1 base from J, with 13 bases between. This chain's CDR3 is CASSEAKTSSYEQYF. Written as DNA, the CDR3 is TGCGCCAGCAGTGAAGCGAAGACCTCGTCCTACGAGCAGTACTTC.

This clonotype was detected a few times. V usage is TRBV14 and J usage is TRBJ2-7, with D unclear. Germline CDR1 is SGHDN and CDR2 is FVKESK. There are 13 residues in the CDR3. V was shortened by 1 base and J by 6 bases, with 10 bases between the two germline ends. The CDR3 DNA sequence: TGTGCCAGCAGCCAAGGAATCTGGGTCGAGCAGTACTTC. Its translation: CASSQGIWVEQYF.

This clonotype has just a few counts. J is TRBJ2-7 and V is TRBV28, with 9 positions matching TRBD1. The CDR3 contains 15 residues. The germline V gene encodes CDR1 MDHEN and CDR2 SYDVKM. J gave up 4 bases and V 6 bases, and 10 bases lay outside the gene matches. The CDR3 nucleotides are TGTGCCAGCAGCCGAATGCGGACAGGGGTGTACGAGCAGTACTTC. This translates into CASSRMRTGVYEQYF.

V gene TRBV4-1 combines with J gene TRBJ1-2; D possibly corresponds to TRBD1 (5 bases). Trimming shortened V by 2 bases and J by 4 bases, and 11 bases separated the two germline ends. The germline V gene encodes CDR1 MGHRA and CDR2 YSYEKL. The CDR3 contains 14 residues. The CDR3 DNA follows: TGCGCCAGCAGCCAAACCGGGACGGTCTATGGCTACACCTTC. Its translation: CASSQTGTVYGYTF.

This clonotype was seen a handful of times. The junction shows a germline mismatch at one end, possibly a read error. V is TRBV4-1 and J is TRBJ2-5; the D gene is possibly TRBD2 (7 bases). This CDR3 has 16 amino acids. CDR1 and CDR2 (germline): MGHRA, YSYEKL. CDR3 DNA: TGCGCCAGCAGCCCTAACGAGGGGGGGGGTATGAAGACCCAGCACTTC. Encoded protein: CASSPNEGGGMKTQHF.

This sequence joins TRBV6-5 and TRBJ2-7; 8 nucleotides agree with TRBD2. CDR1 and CDR2 (germline): MNHEY, SVGAGI. The ends lost 2 bases at V and 3 bases at J; junction bases unmatched: 3. The CDR3 runs to 14 residues. CDR3 DNA sequence: TGTGCCAGCAGTTACGCGGGGGGCGACTACGAGCAGTACTTC. Its protein product is CASSYAGGDYEQYF.

This clonotype has at least ten counts. The genes are TRBV9 and TRBJ2-2; D uncertain. The CDR3 is 12 residues long. With 4 bases removed from V and 6 bases from J, the gap between germline ends came to 7 bases. CDR1 is SGDLS, CDR2 YYNGEE, per germline. The CDR3 sequence: CASSLDAGELFF. The CDR3 DNA reads as TGTGCCAGCAGCCTTGACGCCGGGGAGCTGTTTTTT.

Worth noting for this clonotype: No DNA is shown, since the ends of the CDR3 on it are uncertain; the CDR3 is the one TCRdb lists. The chain is built from TRBV5-1 and TRBJ2-2. CDR1 and CDR2 (germline): SGHRS, YFSETQ. The CDR3 is 15 residues long, counting both termini. CDR3: CASSLKGFGAGELFF.

There are a few counts of this clonotype. The chain uses TRBV5-6 and TRBJ1-6, with D uncertain. The CDR3 has 16 amino acids. V was shortened by 2 bases and J by 13 bases, with 22 bases between the two germline ends. Germline CDR1 reads SGHDT; CDR2 reads YYEEEE. The CDR3 DNA sequence: TGTGCCAGCAGCTTCGTTAATCGACAACTAAATCCGCCCCTCCACTTT. This translates into CASSFVNRQLNPPLHF.

This clonotype occurred many times. The chain carries TRBV20-1 and TRBJ1-5; D unclear. The CDR3 covers 14 residues. Trimming cost V 3 bases and J 2 bases, with 11 bases left between them. CDR1 and CDR2 from the germline V gene are DFQATT and SNEGSKA (reference sequence). CDR3 DNA sequence: TGCAGTGCTAGGGACGGAAATGGCAATCAGCCCCAGCATTTT. Residues: CSARDGNGNQPQHF.

This clonotype was recorded at least ten times. V gene TRBV20-1 combines with J gene TRBJ2-5; possible D gene TRBD1, 6 bases. V lost 6 bases and J lost 2, with 22 bases in between. There are 16 residues in the CDR3. Germline V gene data show CDR1 as DFQATT and CDR2 as SNEGSKA (reference sequence). CDR3 residues: CSAPLSWDIRQETQYF. The CDR3 DNA reads as TGCAGTGCCCCCCTTTCCTGGGACATCAGACAAGAGACCCAGTACTTC.

The rearrangement joins TRBV6-5 to TRBJ2-2, with D perhaps being TRBD1 or TRBD2 (5 bases each). V was pared by 11 bases and J by 4 bases, with 20 bases between. Germline CDR1 and CDR2: MNHEY and SVGAGI. This CDR3 spans 15 amino acids. CDR3 sequence: CARKGITGFTGELFF. For the CDR3, the DNA is TGTGCCCGCAAGGGGATAACGGGATTCACCGGGGAGCTGTTTTTT.

This clonotype was detected only a few times. The chain couples TRBV4-2 to TRBJ1-5; D unresolved. The CDR3 runs to 14 residues. Trimming left V 0 bases short and J 1 base short, with 4 bases between. Germline assignment: CDR1 LGHNA and CDR2 YNFKEQ. The CDR3 sequence is CASSQEGSNQPQHF. CDR3 nucleotides: TGTGCCAGCAGCCAAGAGGGGAGCAATCAGCCCCAGCATTTT.

The chain uses TRBV28 and TRBJ2-1; 13 bases are a match to TRBD2. Near its end, the DNA agrees better with TRBJ2-7, so the J call may be wrong. Germline V CDR1 and CDR2: MDHEN, SYDVKM. This CDR3 comprises 15 residues. The CDR3 loop is CASSSTRLAGGEQYF. CDR3 sequence (DNA): TGTGCCAGCAGTTCCACGCGACTAGCGGGAGGCGAGCAGTACTTC.

The chain carries TRBV20-1 and TRBJ2-5; no clear D. The last part of the DNA fits TRBJ2-7 better; the J call may be wrong. This CDR3 contains 11 residues. Germline V CDR1 and CDR2: DFQATT, SNEGSKA (reference sequence). CDR3 sequence reads: CSAGSEYEQYF. The DNA of the CDR3 is TGCAGTGCAGGGTCAGAGTACGAGCAGTACTTC.

This clonotype was counted a single time. This rearrangement joins TRBV9 to TRBJ2-3; 12 bases map to TRBD2. Trimming took 3 bases from V and 0 from J; bases not matched to a gene: 8. CDR1 and CDR2 from the germline V gene are SGDLS and YYNGEE. This CDR3 region has 18 residues. The CDR3 sequence: CASSAPTSGGPSTDTQYF. The CDR3 DNA is TGTGCCAGCAGCGCCCCGACTAGCGGGGGACCTAGCACAGATACGCAGTATTTT.

This clonotype was seen more than once but under ten times. The chain recombines TRBV7-2 with TRBJ2-5; the D call may be TRBD1 or TRBD2 (6 bases each). Germline CDR1 and CDR2: SGHTA and FQGNSA. Trimming stripped 5 bases from V and 4 bases from J, with 20 bases between. This CDR3 spans 16 amino acids. The CDR3 nucleotides read TGTGCCAGCAGCCTGGGCTCCGGAGGGGGATCAGAGACCCAGTACTTC. Its translation: CASSLGSGGGSETQYF.

The chain joins TRBV20-1 to TRBJ2-1, with D possibly TRBD2 on 5 matching bases. There are 13 residues in the CDR3. CDR1 is DFQATT, CDR2 SNEGSKA, per germline (reference sequence). V was pared by 1 base and J by 5 bases, with 9 bases between. The CDR3 bases are TGCAGTGCTAGAGGGGGAGCGGACAATGAGCAGTTCTTC. Amino acids: CSARGGADNEQFF.

This clonotype was counted a few times. The V and J genes are TRBV12-3 or TRBV12-4 and TRBJ2-4; weak D call: TRBD1 (6 bases). The germline V and J ends were trimmed by 6 bases and 11 bases, with 14 bases remaining between them. The CDR3 covers 12 residues. The CDR3 sequence: CASRGTKPVQYF. CDR3 bases: TGTGCCAGCAGGGGGACAAAACCGGTTCAGTACTTC.

At least ten counts were recorded for this clonotype. The chain combines TRBV7-2 with TRBJ2-3; 9 bases match TRBD2. Per germline, CDR1 SGHTA and CDR2 FQGNSA. The CDR3 sequence is 16 residues long. The V gene end was trimmed by 6 bases and the J gene end by 1 base; junction bases not matched to a gene: 8. The CDR3 DNA sequence: TGTGCCAGCAGTCTAAGGGCGGGAGGGGGCACAGATACGCAGTATTTT. Translated: CASSLRAGGGTDTQYF.